This is a list of T cell receptor beta chains from one sample in a study of blood T cell repertoires in COVID-19. Clones were sequenced by immunoSEQ multiplex PCR, and TCRdb holds only the in-frame ones, with some missing. Of 350,000 or so clones listed, around 88% are singletons. The material sequenced was peripheral blood. These receptors were taken from a man aged 25-40 years with active or convalescent COVID-19. CDR3s include the opening cysteine and the closing phenylalanine or tryptophan. The order of the fields is CDR3 length, V gene, clone size, J gene, D gene, CDR3 protein, CDR3 DNA. The D gene is left open where the match is weak. Rows give clone size only sometimes, using once, few, many, or a class for an expanded clone.

cdr3_length: 15; v_call: TRBV27; clone_size: -; j_call: TRBJ2-7; d_call: -; cdr3_aa: CATSRDQVSSYEQYF; cdr3_nt: TGTGCCACCTCTCGGGATCAGGTGAGCTCCTACGAGCAGTACTTC
cdr3_length: 13; v_call: TRBV9; clone_size: -; j_call: TRBJ1-3; d_call: -; cdr3_aa: CASSSSSGNTIYF; cdr3_nt: TGTGCCAGCAGCTCGAGCTCTGGAAACACCATATATTTT
cdr3_length: 14; v_call: TRBV6-5; clone_size: once; j_call: TRBJ1-5; d_call: -; cdr3_aa: CASFEGVLNQPQHF; cdr3_nt: TGTGCCAGCTTCGAGGGGGTATTAAATCAGCCCCAGCATTTT
cdr3_length: 20; v_call: TRBV5-3; clone_size: -; j_call: TRBJ2-1; d_call: -; cdr3_aa: CARSSEGGVIQLYDYNEQFF; cdr3_nt: TGTGCCAGAAGCTCGGAAGGGGGGGTAATCCAACTCTATGATTACAATGAGCAGTTCTTC
cdr3_length: 18; v_call: TRBV28; clone_size: -; j_call: TRBJ2-2; d_call: -; cdr3_aa: CASSSLSGAILNTGELFF; cdr3_nt: TGTGCCAGCAGCTCCCTCAGCGGAGCTATACTCAACACCGGGGAGCTGTTTTTT
cdr3_length: 16; v_call: TRBV7-2; clone_size: -; j_call: TRBJ2-7; d_call: TRBD1; cdr3_aa: CASSPDRGVGSYEQYF; cdr3_nt: TGTGCCAGCAGCCCGGACAGGGGGGTCGGCTCCTACGAGCAGTACTTC
cdr3_length: 16; v_call: TRBV18; clone_size: -; j_call: TRBJ2-2; d_call: TRBD1; cdr3_aa: CASSPQGQGGTGELFF; cdr3_nt: TGTGCCAGCTCACCGCAGGGACAGGGCGGGACCGGGGAGCTGTTTTTT
cdr3_length: 11; v_call: TRBV30; clone_size: -; j_call: TRBJ1-1; d_call: -; cdr3_aa: CAWRTALEAFF; cdr3_nt: TGTGCCTGGAGGACAGCCCTTGAAGCTTTCTTT
cdr3_length: 14; v_call: TRBV9; clone_size: -; j_call: TRBJ2-7; d_call: -; cdr3_aa: CASSARDGVYEQYF; cdr3_nt: TGTGCCAGCAGCGCCCGGGATGGGGTCTACGAGCAGTACTTC
cdr3_length: 15; v_call: TRBV28; clone_size: -; j_call: TRBJ1-5; d_call: -; cdr3_aa: CASSLGPVGNQPQHF; cdr3_nt: TGTGCCAGCAGCCTCGGTCCCGTCGGCAATCAGCCCCAGCATTTT